In this sample, the clone carrying this TCR beta chain turned up a few times. The antigen is undetermined. The record originates from a study of T cells after yellow fever vaccination. One entry per CDR3 protein, called by TCRdb with MiXCR from the 5' RACE reads. The data show roughly 500,000 distinct CDR3 sequences, about 19% seen once. This CDR3 has 16 residues. V trimming: 3 bases; J trimming: 4 bases; junction bases outside the gene matches: 5. CDR1 and CDR2 (germline): LNHNV, YYDKDF (reference sequence). Study outcomes and limitations: FACS-sorted repertoires might harbor abundant contaminating clonotypes from the bulk population. Post-booster repertoires again held most primary-vaccination clones (about 96% CD4, 88% CD8).

The sample in question was PBMCs, obtained 15 days after the yellow fever booster vaccination. This clonotype was obtained from a man under 40 who received the YFV17D yellow fever vaccine. The rearrangement uses TRBV15 and TRBJ2-1; 11 bases are shared with TRBD2. CDR3 region: CATSRRGLAEYNEQFF. In nucleotides, the CDR3 is TGTGCCACCAGCAGGCGGGGACTAGCGGAGTACAATGAGCAGTTCTTC.